This T cell receptor (beta chain) was profiled in a study of T cell repertoires in cytomegalovirus infection. Background on the study: CMV epitopes in the study were HLA-C-restricted (recently identified) and HLA-B-restricted (well studied). Carrying CMV and the relevant HLA type showed in public TCR beta signatures.

Via MiXCR, TCRdb re-called the reads, giving one row per CDR3 protein. The sample contains 150,000 or so distinct CDR3 sequences, roughly a third of which appear only once. Study findings and constraints: HLA-C-restricted, CMV-specific TCR beta clonotypes were dominant ex vivo.

As to this clonotype: Its specificity is not known.

The CDR3 has 14 residues. The germline gives CDR1 LNHNV, CDR2 YYDKDF (reference sequence). V was shortened by 0 bases and J by 1 base, with 6 bases between the two germline ends. The J gene is TRBJ1-1, the V gene TRBV15; D remains ambiguous. The TCR was taken from a human donor in good health (CMV status not recorded). Some clones in this sample may be carry-over from other donors' samples. The sequences come from CD8+ T cells from cultured PBMCs, collected from culture after CMV antigen stimulation. CDR3 DNA sequence: TGTGCCACCAGCAGAGAAGGCGGGAACACTGAAGCTTTCTTT. Amino acids: CATSREGGNTEAFF.